The 12 T cell receptor beta chains in this list originate from one sample, sequenced in a study of radiotherapy plus CTLA-4 blockade in lung cancer. Libraries were prepared by immunoSEQ multiplex PCR; TCRdb keeps only in-frame clonotypes and omits some of them. The sample consists of over 80,000 clones, around 86% of them appearing once. Sequenced material: peripheral blood, taken from a patient treated with radiotherapy plus ipilimumab. All receptors come from a human donor with non-small cell lung cancer who had stable disease on radiotherapy plus ipilimumab.

The CDR3 region is CASSLRQGAVINEQFF. As DNA, the CDR3 is TGTGCCAGCAGCCTCCGACAGGGGGCCGTGATCAATGAGCAGTTCTTC. The chain links TRBV5-6 to TRBJ2-1; TRBD1 matches 10 bases. Germline lookup yields CDR1 SGHDT and CDR2 YYEEEE. The CDR3 runs to 16 residues. J lost 6 bases, V lost 4 bases, and 10 bases had no gene match.

This chain uses TRBV5-3 with TRBJ2-3; 9 positions match TRBD1. TRBV5-3 is assigned to the ORF class and has an uncertain function. J gave up 4 bases and V 4 bases, and 7 bases lay outside the gene matches. The CDR3 spans 15 residues. DNA of the CDR3: TGTGCCAGAAGCCCTCCGGGACAGGGATCAGATACGCAGTATTTT. It specifies CARSPPGQGSDTQYF.

The chain carries TRBV9 and TRBJ2-1, with 7 bases aligning to TRBD2. V was pared by 4 bases and J by 13 bases, with 11 bases of the junction left unmatched. CDR1 and CDR2 (germline): SGDLS, YYNGEE. The length of the CDR3 is 13 residues. Here the CDR3 reads CASSPRGLAAQFF. CDR3 sequence (DNA): TGTGCCAGCAGCCCCCGAGGGCTAGCGGCTCAGTTCTTC.

The chain employs TRBV7-8 and TRBJ2-5, with D uncertain. CDR1 is SGHVS, CDR2 FQNEAQ, per germline. This CDR3 comprises 12 residues. V was shortened by 1 base and J by 4 bases, with 4 bases between the two germline ends. CDR3 residues: CASSLGIETQYF. The CDR3, as DNA: TGTGCCAGCAGCTTAGGAATAGAGACCCAGTACTTC.

This clone was detected once. The CDR3: CASSAGTGSGNQPQHF. Written as DNA, the CDR3 is TGTGCCAGCAGCGCAGGGACAGGGAGTGGCAATCAGCCCCAGCATTTT. V is TRBV9 and J is TRBJ1-5; 9 bases line up with TRBD1. Germline loops: CDR1 SGDLS, CDR2 YYNGEE. Germline trimming cut 3 bases from V and 2 bases from J; bases unmatched to any gene: 6. The CDR3 totals 16 residues.

The chain links TRBV4-2 to TRBJ2-2; 9 nucleotides agree with TRBD1. CDR3 length equals 18 residues. Trimming cost V 0 bases and J 2 bases; bases outside gene matches: 7. Germline CDR1 is LGHNA and CDR2 is YNFKEQ. For the CDR3, the DNA is TGTGCCAGCAGCCAAGACCTCGGGACAGGGATTAACACCGGGGAGCTGTTTTTT. This gives the protein CASSQDLGTGINTGELFF.

The chain carries TRBV19 and TRBJ1-3; D gene uncertain. The V gene lost 6 bases and the J gene lost 0 bases, with 12 bases spanning the gap. There are 15 residues in the CDR3. Germline V gene sequence: CDR1 LNHDA, CDR2 SQIVND (reference sequence). The DNA of the CDR3 is TGTGCCAGTAGCGGGATTGGACGCTCTGGAAACACCATATATTTT. This sequence encodes CASSGIGRSGNTIYF.

The rearrangement uses TRBV2 and TRBJ1-2; the match to TRBD1 covers 7 bases. The germline gives CDR1 SNHLY, CDR2 FYNNEI. The V and J ends lost 8 bases and 4 bases, in that order; junction bases with no gene match: 13. The CDR3 runs 15 residues. In nucleotides, the CDR3 is TGTGCCAGCCCTCCCCCAGGGGGTAAGGGCTATGGCTACACCTTC. This translates into CASPPPGGKGYGYTF.

The DNA for the CDR3 is TGCAGCGTTGAAGGGACTAGCGGAAAATACAATGAGCAGTTCTTC. Amino acid sequence: CSVEGTSGKYNEQFF. The V gene is TRBV29-1, the J gene TRBJ2-1; TRBD2 agrees at 10 bases. The CDR3 is made up of 15 amino acids. The V and J ends lost 1 base and 4 bases, in that order; junction bases with no gene match: 4. The germline CDR1 and CDR2 sequences are SQVTM and ANQGSEA.

The chain couples TRBV6-1 to TRBJ1-5; D unclear. This CDR3 region has 14 residues. Per germline, CDR1 MNHNS and CDR2 SASEGT. The germline V and J ends were trimmed by 7 bases and 0 bases, with 10 bases remaining between them. The CDR3 bases are TGTGCCAGCATTCCGTCTTATAGCAATCAGCCCCAGCATTTT. Translating it yields CASIPSYSNQPQHF.

The genes are TRBV28 and TRBJ1-2; D ambiguous. Trimming shortened V by 2 bases and J by 4 bases, and 11 bases separated the two germline ends. CDR1 and CDR2 (germline): MDHEN, SYDVKM. The CDR3 is made up of 14 amino acids. The CDR3 DNA reads as TGTGCCAGCAGTTTAGACATCGGACCCTATGGCTACACCTTC. It yields the protein CASSLDIGPYGYTF.

V usage is TRBV19 and J usage is TRBJ2-7; possible D gene TRBD2, 6 bases. CDR3 length equals 14 residues. The ends were cut back, 5 bases at V and 0 bases at J, with 11 bases in the middle. Germline V gives CDR1 LNHDA, CDR2 SQIVND (reference sequence). The CDR3 here is CASSRGGISYEQYF. DNA of the CDR3: TGTGCCAGTAGTCGGGGCGGGATCTCCTACGAGCAGTACTTC.